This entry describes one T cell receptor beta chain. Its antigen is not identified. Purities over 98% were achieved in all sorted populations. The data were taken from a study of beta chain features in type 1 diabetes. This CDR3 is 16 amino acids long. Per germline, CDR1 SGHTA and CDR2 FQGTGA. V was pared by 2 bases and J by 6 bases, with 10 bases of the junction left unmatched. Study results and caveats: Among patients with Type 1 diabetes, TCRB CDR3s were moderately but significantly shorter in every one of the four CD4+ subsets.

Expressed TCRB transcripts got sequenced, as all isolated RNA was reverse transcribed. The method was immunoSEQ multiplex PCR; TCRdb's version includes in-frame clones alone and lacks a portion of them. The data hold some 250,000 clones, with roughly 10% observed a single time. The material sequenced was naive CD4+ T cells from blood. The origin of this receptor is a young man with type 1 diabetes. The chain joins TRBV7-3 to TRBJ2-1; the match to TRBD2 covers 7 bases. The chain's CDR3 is CASSLRPGGSANEQFF. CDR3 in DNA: TGTGCCAGCAGCTTACGCCCCGGGGGGAGCGCCAATGAGCAGTTCTTC.